Following are 11 T cell receptor beta chains from one sample sequenced in a study of blood T cell repertoires in COVID-19. Assay: immunoSEQ multiplex PCR; the TCRdb copy retains only in-frame clones and omits some. The table has approximately 460,000 clones, 89% seen once. The material sequenced was peripheral blood. These receptors all come from a young man with COVID-19, enrolled during active disease.

The V and J genes are TRBV11-2 and TRBJ2-1; TRBD1 aligns across 7 bases. The junction had 15 bases not matched to a gene; V was cut back by 4 bases and J by 9 bases. CDR1 is SGHAT, CDR2 FQNNGV, per germline. The CDR3 is 16 residues long. The chain's CDR3 is CASSSRYPTGKTEQFF. CDR3 DNA: TGTGCCAGCAGCTCGAGATACCCGACAGGGAAAACTGAGCAGTTCTTC. Variable domain in full (rest from reference TRBV11-2 and TRBJ2-1): EAGVAQSPRYKIIEKRQSVAFWCNPISGHATLYWYQQILGQGPKLLIQFQNNGVVDDSQLPKDRFSAERLKGVDSTLKIQPAKLEDSAVYLCASSSRYPTGKTEQFFGPGTRLTVL.

This chain joins TRBV5-1 and TRBJ2-1, with 7 bases that match TRBD1. There are 15 residues in the CDR3. Per germline, CDR1 SGHRS and CDR2 YFSETQ. V lost 4 bases and J lost 3; bases outside the gene matches: 7. The chain's CDR3 is CASSRYRGRYNEQFF. For the CDR3, the DNA is TGCGCCAGCAGCAGATACAGGGGACGCTACAATGAGCAGTTCTTC.

Of note for this clone: Different DNA sequences within this sample yield the same CDR3. The chain uses TRBV6-5 and TRBJ1-2; 9 bases line up with TRBD1. Germline V gives CDR1 MNHEY, CDR2 SVGAGI. CDR3 length equals 14 residues. The ends lost 6 bases at V and 5 bases at J; junction bases unmatched: 7. The CDR3 DNA reads as TGTGCCAGCAGACTGGGACAGGGAATTTATGGCTACACCTTC. Translation gives CASRLGQGIYGYTF.

This chain joins TRBV5-1 and TRBJ2-1; the D gene is possibly TRBD2 (6 bases). Trimming left V 2 bases short and J 1 base short, with 10 bases between. The CDR3 consists of 15 residues. CDR1 and CDR2 (germline): SGHRS, YFSETQ. In DNA, the CDR3 is TGCGCCAGCAGCTTCGAAGGAGGGTCCTACAATGAGCAGTTCTTC. This gives the protein CASSFEGGSYNEQFF. The whole variable domain, filled in from reference TRBV5-1 and TRBJ2-1, reads KAGVTQTPRYLIKTRGQQVTLSCSPISGHRSVSWYQQTPGQGLQFLFEYFSETQRNKGNFPGRFSGRQFSNSRSEMNVSTLELGDSALYLCASSFEGGSYNEQFFGPGTRLTVL.

The chain's CDR3 is CAWGHGTGELFF. The CDR3 region has the DNA TGTGCCTGGGGTCACGGCACCGGGGAGCTGTTTTTT. The chain uses TRBV30 and TRBJ2-2; D gene unclear. The ends were cut back, 5 bases at V and 4 bases at J, with 8 bases in the middle. This CDR3 contains 12 residues. From germline, CDR1 is GTSNPN and CDR2 SVGIG (reference sequence).

The V and J genes are TRBV7-2 and TRBJ2-1, with D perhaps matching TRBD1 (5 bases). There are 15 residues in the CDR3. V lost 5 bases, J lost 4 bases, and 15 bases lay in between. The germline V gene has CDR1 SGHTA and CDR2 FQGNSA. CDR3: CASSPGGAGYNEQFF. The CDR3 DNA reads TGTGCCAGCAGCCCAGGTGGGGCTGGTTACAATGAGCAGTTCTTC.

This chain joins TRBV6-5 and TRBJ1-2; D is uncertain. The CDR3 runs to 15 residues. Deletions cut 6 bases from V and 2 bases from J, with 16 bases between. Germline CDR1 reads MNHEY; CDR2 reads SVGAGI. The CDR3 sequence: CASSRTRRSNYGYTF. DNA for the CDR3: TGTGCCAGCAGCCGAACCCGACGGAGCAACTATGGCTACACCTTC.

The rearrangement joins TRBV11-2 to TRBJ2-7, with 7 bases aligning to TRBD1. V trimming: 5 bases; J trimming: 8 bases; junction bases outside the gene matches: 15. The CDR3 has 15 residues. The V gene's germline CDR1 is SGHAT and CDR2 FQNNGV. The CDR3 region is CASSQTGAGTVKQYF. The DNA for the CDR3 is TGTGCCAGCAGCCAAACAGGGGCAGGGACGGTTAAGCAGTACTTC.

The DNA for the CDR3 is TGTGCCAGCAGCCAAGATCGCTGGAAAGGGACAGGGCATACCGGGGAGCTGTTTTTT. The encoded protein is CASSQDRWKGTGHTGELFF. The rearrangement uses TRBV3-1 (or the pseudogene TRBV3-2) and TRBJ2-2; 9 positions agree with TRBD1. The CDR3 sequence is 19 residues long. The germline V gene encodes CDR1 LGHDT and CDR2 YNNKEL (reference sequence). With 0 bases clipped from V and 5 bases from J, the junction kept 13 bases outside the gene matches.

The chain is built from TRBV29-1 and TRBJ1-5, with 7 bases aligning to TRBD1. CDR1 SQVTM and CDR2 ANQGSEA come from the germline V gene. The CDR3 has 14 amino acids. The ends lost 5 bases at V and 1 base at J; junction bases unmatched: 5. In nucleotides, the CDR3 is TGCAGCGTTTGGGACAGTTGGAGCAATCAGCCCCAGCATTTT. Translation gives CSVWDSWSNQPQHF.

J is TRBJ1-1 and V is TRBV24-1; D gene uncertain. Germline loops: CDR1 KGHDR, CDR2 SFDVKD. Trimming shortened V by 6 bases and J by 3 bases, and 4 bases separated the two germline ends. The CDR3 has 11 residues. The CDR3 coding sequence is TGTGCCACCAGTCGGGACACTGAAGCTTTCTTT. The encoded protein is CATSRDTEAFF.